These 32 T cell receptor beta chains came from one sample sequenced in a study of T cell repertoires in cytomegalovirus infection. TCRdb processed the reads anew with MiXCR; each CDR3 protein has one entry. In the table there are about 890,000 distinct CDR3 sequences, 31% of which are singletons. What these receptors recognize is not known. Sequenced material: cultured CD8+ T cells from PBMCs, taken from culture after CMV antigen stimulation. All receptors come from a human donor in good health (CMV status not recorded). Some clones in this sample may be carry-over from other donors' samples.

The rearrangement links TRBV2 to TRBJ2-2, with D unclear. Germline values: CDR1 SNHLY, CDR2 FYNNEI. V shed 11 bases and J shed 2 bases, with 9 bases lying between them. CDR3 size: 12 residues. The CDR3 loop is CALADNTGELFF. Written as DNA, the CDR3 is TGTGCCTTGGCAGATAACACCGGGGAGCTGTTTTTT.

This clonotype was found a few times. CDR3 sequence (DNA): TGTGCCAGCAGCTTAGACCCAGGGCAGGTACACTATGGCTACACCTTC. Translating gives CASSLDPGQVHYGYTF. The J gene is TRBJ1-2, the V gene TRBV7-8; maybe TRBD1 (5 bases). From germline, CDR1 is SGHVS and CDR2 FQNEAQ. The CDR3 is made up of 16 amino acids. Trimming stripped 1 base from V and 3 bases from J, with 15 bases between.

This clonotype was recorded a few times. The chain carries TRBV5-1 and TRBJ1-1; D uncertain. CDR1 SGHRS and CDR2 YFSETQ come from the germline V gene. With 2 bases removed from V and 8 bases from J, the gap between germline ends came to 13 bases. This CDR3 is 13 amino acids long. This chain's CDR3 is CASSLVEGEEAFF. The CDR3 DNA reads as TGCGCCAGCAGCTTAGTGGAGGGAGAAGAAGCTTTCTTT.

This clonotype turned up a few times. The chain links TRBV6-5 to TRBJ2-6, with TRBD2 identical over 8 bases. In germline, CDR1 is MNHEY, CDR2 SVGAGI. J was trimmed by 0 bases and V by 6 bases; bases with no gene match: 10. This CDR3 region has 18 residues. As DNA, the CDR3 is TGTGCCAGCAGCCTAGGACTAGCAAAAAACTCTGGGGCCAACGTCCTGACTTTC. Translated, it gives CASSLGLAKNSGANVLTF.

The rearrangement joins TRBV19 to TRBJ2-1; D gene uncertain. Trimming took off 10 bases at V and 0 bases at J, with 13 bases between the two ends. CDR1 LNHDA and CDR2 SQIVND come from the germline V gene (reference sequence). The CDR3 is 14 residues long. The CDR3 region has the DNA TGTGCCACCGCCCCTGGCCACTCCTACAATGAGCAGTTCTTC. This gives the protein CATAPGHSYNEQFF.

This clonotype was seen a single time. The V gene is TRBV7-9, the J gene TRBJ1-1, with D uncertain. This CDR3 is 15 amino acids long. Germline loops: CDR1 SEHNR, CDR2 FQNEAQ (reference sequence). Trimming took 2 bases from V and 0 from J, leaving 10 bases between them. CDR3 sequence (DNA): TGTGCCAGCAGCTTATATCCCGGCGTGAACACTGAAGCTTTCTTT. Protein product: CASSLYPGVNTEAFF. Full variable domain (remainder filled in from reference TRBV7-9 and TRBJ1-1): DTGVSQNPRHKITKRGQNVTFRCDPISEHNRLYWYRQTLGQGPEFLTYFQNEAQLEKSRLLSDRFSAERPKGSFSTLEIQRTEQGDSAMYLCASSLYPGVNTEAFFGQGTRLTVV.

The chain recombines TRBV27 with TRBJ2-7; 8 bases match TRBD1. The CDR3 sequence is 14 residues long. Germline loops: CDR1 MNHEY, CDR2 SMNVEV (reference sequence). Trimming at V came to 2 bases and at J to 6 bases, leaving 6 bases not matched to a gene. CDR3 bases: TGTGCCAGCAGTTTACCCGGGACAGGTCGCGAGCAGTACTTC. Protein product: CASSLPGTGREQYF.

This sequence joins TRBV29-1 and TRBJ1-2; D is possibly TRBD1 (6 bases). This CDR3 is built from 12 residues. The V gene lost 6 bases and the J gene lost 8 bases, with 16 bases spanning the gap. CDR1 is SQVTM and CDR2 is ANQGSEA in the germline V gene. This CDR3 is CSVWGGARGYTF. The CDR3 nucleotides are TGCAGCGTGTGGGGGGGGGCGCGGGGCTACACCTTC.

This chain connects TRBV6-5 to TRBJ2-7; TRBD2 matches 12 bases. The CDR3 covers 17 residues. CDR1 and CDR2 (germline): MNHEY, SVGAGI. The trim removed 2 bases at V and 2 bases at J, leaving 7 bases unmatched. CDR3 residues: CASSYVRTSGVPYEQYF. CDR3 nucleotide sequence: TGTGCCAGCAGTTACGTCCGGACTAGCGGGGTACCCTACGAGCAGTACTTC.

In its sample, this clonotype was seen a few times. V gene TRBV7-9 combines with J gene TRBJ1-2, with 9 bases lining up with TRBD1. The V gene's germline CDR1 is SEHNR and CDR2 FQNEAQ (reference sequence). The V segment lost 10 bases and the J segment 2 bases; nucleotides outside the gene matches: 8. The CDR3 length is 14 residues. The CDR3 spells CATLQGAKNYGYTF. Written as DNA, the CDR3 is TGTGCCACCCTACAGGGGGCGAAGAACTATGGCTACACCTTC.

This clonotype occurred many times. The chain couples TRBV12-3 or TRBV12-4 to TRBJ1-1; D is undetermined. V lost 0 bases and J 5 bases, leaving 10 bases between the germline ends. The CDR3 has 14 amino acids. The CDR3 DNA follows: TGTGCCAGCAGTTTAGCACCGGGCAGGACTGAAGCTTTCTTT. Residues: CASSLAPGRTEAFF.

The chain carries TRBV19 and TRBJ1-1; the D is unclear. This CDR3 comprises 15 residues. CDR1 is LNHDA and CDR2 is SQIVND in the germline V gene (reference sequence). The germline V and J ends were trimmed by 0 bases and 0 bases, with 8 bases remaining between them. The CDR3 sequence: CASSIDPGLNTEAFF. DNA of the CDR3: TGTGCCAGTAGTATAGACCCGGGTCTGAACACTGAAGCTTTCTTT.

The rearrangement links TRBV9 to TRBJ2-3, with 7 bases aligning to TRBD2. CDR1 is SGDLS and CDR2 is YYNGEE in the germline V gene. Unmatched junction bases numbered 6, after V lost 0 bases and J lost 2 bases. This CDR3 has 16 residues. The CDR3 sequence: CASSVAGGRPTDTQYF. In nucleotides, the CDR3 is TGTGCCAGCAGCGTAGCTGGCGGGAGACCCACAGATACGCAGTATTTT.

This clonotype was seen only a few times. V is TRBV7-6 and J is TRBJ1-5; 7 bases line up with TRBD1. This CDR3 is 21 amino acids long. J was trimmed by 0 bases and V by 4 bases; bases with no gene match: 21. CDR1 SGHVS and CDR2 FNYEAQ come from the germline V gene. The CDR3: CASSSSGTARLHSYSNQPQHF. CDR3 sequence (DNA): TGTGCCAGCAGCTCCTCCGGGACAGCGCGCCTCCACTCCTATAGCAATCAGCCCCAGCATTTT.

This clonotype was detected many times. This rearrangement joins TRBV4-1 to TRBJ2-3; D not certain. Trimming took off 0 bases at V and 1 base at J, with 8 bases between the two ends. CDR1 and CDR2 (germline): MGHRA, YSYEKL. The CDR3 has 15 amino acids. The CDR3 DNA is TGCGCCAGCAGCCAAGACTTGGGCGGCACAGATACGCAGTATTTT. This gives the protein CASSQDLGGTDTQYF.

The rearrangement links TRBV6-1 to TRBJ2-2; tentatively, D is TRBD1 or TRBD2 (5 bases each). The V gene lost 7 bases and the J gene lost 0 bases, with 12 bases spanning the gap. The CDR3 has 15 amino acids. Germline assignment: CDR1 MNHNS and CDR2 SASEGT. This chain's CDR3 is CASTAGGPNTGELFF. In nucleotides, the CDR3 is TGTGCCAGCACCGCTGGGGGTCCGAACACCGGGGAGCTGTTTTTT.

As to this clonotype: This may arise from a read error, as a much more abundant clone is one base away. Here the CDR3 omits its conserved ending phenylalanine or tryptophan, so a read error is the likely source. This chain joins TRBV7-8 and TRBJ2-1; no reliable D call. Trimming took 1 base from V and 0 from J, leaving 10 bases between them. The CDR3 covers 16 residues. Germline lookup yields CDR1 SGHVS and CDR2 FQNEAQ. CDR3 amino acids: CASSLGVPSSYNEQFL. The CDR3, as DNA: TGTGCCAGCAGCTTAGGAGTCCCTTCCTCCTACAATGAGCAGTTCCTC.

The V call is TRBV6-5, the J call TRBJ1-6, with D unresolved. Germline V gene lookup returns CDR1 MNHEY and CDR2 SVGAGI. V was cut by 10 bases and J by 4 bases, with 14 bases left in between. This CDR3 contains 14 residues. Here the CDR3 DNA reads TGTGCCACCTCCAGCCAGGAGTATAATTCACCCCTCCACTTT. Protein product: CATSSQEYNSPLHF.

This clonotype was found a few times. The CDR3 reads CAISEFIPGSGNTIYF. Written as DNA, the CDR3 is TGTGCCATCAGTGAGTTCATACCAGGGTCCGGAAACACCATATATTTT. This rearrangement joins TRBV10-3 to TRBJ1-3; perhaps TRBD1 as D (5 bases). From germline, CDR1 is ENHRY and CDR2 SYGVKD. The V gene lost 1 base and the J gene lost 4 bases, with 14 bases spanning the gap. The CDR3 runs to 16 residues.

This clonotype was detected a few times. The chain employs TRBV10-3 and TRBJ2-3; a weak D match, TRBD2 (6 bases). Between the trimmed V and J ends, which lost 7 bases and 3 bases, there was a span of 11 bases. CDR1 ENHRY and CDR2 SYGVKD come from the germline V gene. This CDR3 has 13 amino acids. CDR3 nucleotide sequence: TGTGCCATCACTGGCCTAGCGACAGATACGCAGTATTTT. Translation: CAITGLATDTQYF.

This chain links TRBV6-1 with TRBJ2-1, with TRBD2 matching over 10 bases. The CDR3 has 17 amino acids. Germline values: CDR1 MNHNS, CDR2 SASEGT. The ends lost 8 bases at V and 0 bases at J; junction bases unmatched: 10. The CDR3: CASRGLAGDPSYNEQFF. The DNA of the CDR3 is TGTGCCAGCCGTGGGCTAGCGGGGGACCCCTCCTACAATGAGCAGTTCTTC.

Concerning this clonotype: This may arise from a read error, as a much more abundant clone is one base away. The gene calls are TRBV12-3 or TRBV12-4 and TRBJ2-1; D is uncertain. Trimming stripped 5 bases from V and 1 base from J, with 12 bases between. This CDR3 spans 15 amino acids. The CDR3 sequence: CASSPTPCSYNEQFF. The CDR3 region has the DNA TGTGCCAGCAGTCCGACCCCCTGTTCCTACAATGAGCAGTTCTTC.

This clonotype was counted only a few times. This chain uses TRBV12-3 or TRBV12-4 with TRBJ2-2; 9 nucleotides line up with TRBD2. V shed 3 bases, J shed 7 bases, and the junction held 6 bases outside the gene matches. The CDR3 totals 15 residues. This CDR3 reads CASSFGGGEDGELFF. In DNA, the CDR3 is TGTGCCAGCAGTTTTGGCGGGGGGGAAGACGGGGAGCTGTTTTTT.

The CDR3 coding sequence is TGTGCCAGCACTCTAGCGGGACAGGGGAAATACAATGAGCAGTTCTTC. It specifies CASTLAGQGKYNEQFF. The chain uses TRBV6-5 and TRBJ2-1, with D maybe TRBD1 (10 bases). CDR3 length equals 16 residues. Trimming cost V 7 bases and J 4 bases, with 20 bases left between them. The V gene's germline CDR1 is MNHEY and CDR2 SVGAGI.

A few counts support this clonotype. The V and J genes are TRBV6-1 and TRBJ2-7; 8 bases are shared with TRBD2. Germline V gene sequence: CDR1 MNHNS, CDR2 SASEGT. The length of the CDR3 is 15 residues. V was clipped by 10 bases and J by 0 bases; unmatched bases: 11. The CDR3: CATQRERGNSYEQYF. The CDR3 DNA sequence: TGTGCCACCCAAAGGGAGCGGGGGAACTCCTACGAGCAGTACTTC.

This clonotype was observed a handful of times. The chain uses TRBV6-5 and TRBJ2-5, with TRBD2 matching over 8 bases. V dropped 11 bases and J dropped 5; count of bases not matched to a gene: 16. Germline-derived CDR1 and CDR2 are MNHEY and SVGAGI. CDR3 length: 15 amino acids. CDR3 sequence reads: CAHSHSAGGDETQYF. In nucleotides, the CDR3 is TGTGCCCACAGCCACTCGGCGGGGGGCGACGAGACCCAGTACTTC.

The CDR3 spells CASSSVGDPTLEQYF. The CDR3 DNA is TGTGCCAGCAGCTCAGTGGGGGACCCTACGTTGGAGCAGTACTTC. The rearrangement joins TRBV7-9 to TRBJ2-7; D assignment may be TRBD1 or TRBD2 (5 bases each). The length of the CDR3 is 15 residues. Germline lookup yields CDR1 SEHNR and CDR2 FQNEAQ (reference sequence). Trimming pared 4 bases from V and 7 bases from J, leaving 20 bases between.

The rearrangement joins TRBV6-1 to TRBJ1-5, with 9 bases lining up with TRBD1. The CDR3 runs to 18 residues. Germline loops: CDR1 MNHNS, CDR2 SASEGT. With V trimmed by 8 bases and J by 1 base, 15 bases remained unmatched. The CDR3, as DNA: TGTGCCAGCGGACCGGGACAGGGTGTTTTGGGGAGCAATCAGCCCCAGCATTTT. It translates to CASGPGQGVLGSNQPQHF.

V gene TRBV5-4 combines with J gene TRBJ1-2; weak D call: TRBD1 (6 bases). Between the trimmed V and J ends, which lost 3 bases and 4 bases, there was a span of 13 bases. Germline loops: CDR1 SGHNT, CDR2 YYREEE (reference sequence). The CDR3 is 14 amino acids. In DNA form, the CDR3 reads TGTGCCAGCAGCTCCCAAGGGGGTGGCTATGGCTACACCTTC. Its protein is CASSSQGGGYGYTF.

Concerning this clonotype itself: At one end the junction does not follow the germline gene, possibly because of a read error. The gene calls are TRBV27 and TRBJ1-2, with a tentative D call TRBD1 (5 bases). Germline CDR1 reads MNHEY; CDR2 reads SMNVEV (reference sequence). The CDR3 length is 14 residues. CDR3 loop: CVSSLDLRGYGYTF. In DNA, the CDR3 is TGTGTCAGCAGTCTCGACTTAAGGGGCTATGGCTACACCTTC.

The chain uses TRBV11-1 and TRBJ1-2, with TRBD1 matching 7 bases. The CDR3 loop spans 15 amino acids. Germline V gives CDR1 SGHAT, CDR2 FQDESV (reference sequence). V was clipped by 0 bases and J by 2 bases; unmatched bases: 3. The CDR3 bases are TGTGCCAGCAGCTTAGCGGGACAGAAGAACTATGGCTACACCTTC. Amino acid sequence: CASSLAGQKNYGYTF.

This clonotype was recorded at least ten times. The chain employs TRBV7-9 and TRBJ2-7; TRBD2 matches at 15 bases. CDR3 length equals 16 residues. From germline, CDR1 is SEHNR and CDR2 FQNEAQ (reference sequence). Trimming at V came to 5 bases and at J to 3 bases, leaving 5 bases not matched to a gene. CDR3 nucleotides: TGTGCCAGCAGCCCCCCGGGACTAGCGGGGGGCTACGAGCAGTACGTC. Its translation is CASSPPGLAGGYEQYV.